The 29 T cell receptor beta chains below all came from one sample that was sequenced in a study of identical twins. TCRdb reprocessed the 5' RACE reads with MiXCR, giving one entry per CDR3 protein. The sample holds roughly 700,000 distinct CDR3 sequences; 8.6% are singletons and the top ten take approximately 0.89%. These data were also reused for a study on yellow fever vaccine responses in identical twins.

The sample comprised PBMCs. The receptors come from a woman aged 18-29 years in good health.

The gene calls are TRBV5-1 and TRBJ2-5; weak D call: TRBD2 (7 bases). The V gene's germline CDR1 is SGHRS and CDR2 YFSETQ. The CDR3 contains 13 residues. V lost 6 bases, J lost 5 bases, and 14 bases lay in between. This chain's CDR3 is CASNLGGAETQYF. The CDR3 coding sequence is TGCGCCAGCAACCTTGGGGGGGCGGAGACCCAGTACTTC.

This clonotype was recorded a few times. J is TRBJ2-3 and V is TRBV27; 11 bases are a match to TRBD2. The CDR3 is 15 residues long. CDR1 is MNHEY, CDR2 SMNVEV, per germline (reference sequence). Losses at the gene ends were 1 base for V and 9 bases for J; bases not matched to a gene: 6. The CDR3 nucleotides are TGTGCCAGCAGTTTATTTAGCGGGGGGGCAATGACGCAGTATTTT. Protein: CASSLFSGGAMTQYF.

To note about this clonotype: The junction shows a germline mismatch at one end, possibly a read error. The chain has TRBV7-7 and TRBJ2-3; 7 bases are a match to TRBD2. This CDR3 contains 15 residues. Germline V gene data show CDR1 as SSHAT and CDR2 as FNYEAQ (reference sequence). This chain's CDR3 is CASSLTSVVTDTQYF. CDR3 DNA sequence: TGTGCTAGCAGCTTAACTAGCGTAGTCACAGATACGCAGTATTTT.

This clonotype was counted only a few times. The V call is TRBV6-1, the J call TRBJ2-5; TRBD1 matches at 12 bases. J gave up 6 bases and V 5 bases, and 7 bases lay outside the gene matches. Germline CDR1 and CDR2: MNHNS and SASEGT. The CDR3 is 15 residues long. In DNA form, the CDR3 reads TGTGCCAGCAGTCCGGGACAGGGGGCCGTACAGACCCAGTACTTC. Encoded protein: CASSPGQGAVQTQYF.

The chain employs TRBV7-9 and TRBJ2-2; 7 positions agree with TRBD1. The CDR3 is 14 amino acids. V lost 11 bases, J lost 4 bases, and 10 bases stayed unmatched. The germline gives CDR1 SEHNR, CDR2 FQNEAQ (reference sequence). In DNA form, the CDR3 reads TGTGCCGGTGGAATCGGGACAGCCACCGGGGAGCTGTTTTTT. Protein product: CAGGIGTATGELFF.

This clonotype was recorded a few times. The chain couples TRBV9 to TRBJ2-7, with D uncertain. The CDR3 contains 15 residues. Trimming removed 0 bases from V and 1 base from J, with 11 bases in between. Germline loops: CDR1 SGDLS, CDR2 YYNGEE. CDR3 DNA sequence: TGTGCCAGCAGCGTAGAGCTACAGCCATCCTACGAGCAGTACTTC. Translating it yields CASSVELQPSYEQYF.

V is TRBV28 and J is TRBJ2-7, with a tentative D call TRBD2 (6 bases). The V gene lost 6 bases and the J gene lost 9 bases, with 18 bases spanning the gap. Germline assignment: CDR1 MDHEN and CDR2 SYDVKM. The CDR3 has 13 residues. The DNA of the CDR3 is TGTGCCAGCAGATCCCCCAGCGGGTCGGGGCAGTACTTC. Protein product: CASRSPSGSGQYF.

This clonotype was seen only a few times. This rearrangement joins TRBV15 to TRBJ1-5; D not resolved. This CDR3 is 15 amino acids long. Trimming removed 5 bases from V and 1 base from J, with 12 bases in between. The germline V gene has CDR1 LNHNV and CDR2 YYDKDF (reference sequence). The CDR3, as DNA: TGTGCCACCAGCGGCGGCAAAATGAGCAATCAGCCCCAGCATTTT. Residues: CATSGGKMSNQPQHF.

This clonotype was detected a few times. A junction end diverges from the germline sequence, so it may reflect a read error. This chain uses TRBV28 with TRBJ2-7; a weak D match, TRBD2 (7 bases). This CDR3 has 14 residues. Per the germline V gene, CDR1 is MDHEN and CDR2 is SYDVKM. CDR3 residues: CASSFSGGSNEQYF. CDR3 DNA: TGTGCCAGCAGTTTTTCGGGGGGCTCCAACGAGCAGTACTTC.

This clonotype was counted a few times. The chain is built from TRBV24-1 and TRBJ2-5, with TRBD1 matching over 10 bases. Germline V gives CDR1 KGHDR, CDR2 SFDVKD. V lost 5 bases to trimming and J lost 5 bases; unmatched junction nucleotides: 7. The CDR3 totals 15 residues. CDR3 loop: CATSVQDRGRETQYF. The CDR3 DNA sequence: TGTGCCACCAGTGTCCAGGACAGGGGGAGGGAGACCCAGTACTTC.

This clonotype showed up many times. The chain has TRBV4-2 and TRBJ2-3; 10 bases match TRBD2. CDR3 length equals 16 residues. Germline lookup yields CDR1 LGHNA and CDR2 YNFKEQ. Trimming at V came to 1 base and at J to 3 bases, leaving 4 bases not matched to a gene. The CDR3 here is CASSQVTGLATDTQYF. The CDR3 DNA follows: TGTGCCAGCAGCCAAGTCACGGGACTAGCGACAGATACGCAGTATTTT.

In its sample, this clonotype was seen many times. The chain joins TRBV5-6 to TRBJ2-1, with 7 bases matching TRBD1. V lost 3 bases to trimming and J lost 9 bases; unmatched junction nucleotides: 21. The CDR3 loop spans 18 amino acids. Per germline, CDR1 SGHDT and CDR2 YYEEEE. The CDR3 loop reads CASSSEVQGSSSAFEQFF. The CDR3 DNA sequence: TGTGCCAGCAGCTCCGAAGTACAGGGGTCGAGTAGCGCGTTTGAGCAGTTCTTC.

This clonotype was seen a handful of times. The chain couples TRBV20-1 to TRBJ1-4; perhaps TRBD1 as D (6 bases). The V end lost 2 bases, the J end lost 10 bases, and 17 bases lay between the germline ends. The CDR3 extends over 14 amino acids. Per the germline V gene, CDR1 is DFQATT and CDR2 is SNEGSKA (reference sequence). The CDR3 protein is CSARRRQGQTKLFF. CDR3 DNA: TGCAGTGCTAGAAGACGACAAGGACAGACAAAACTGTTTTTT.

This clonotype was counted only a few times. This chain uses TRBV10-3 with TRBJ2-5, with 9 bases identical to TRBD2. CDR1 and CDR2 (germline): ENHRY, SYGVKD. The CDR3 length is 15 residues. Unmatched junction bases numbered 13, after V lost 10 bases and J lost 4 bases. CDR3 loop: CATAEAGGPRETQYF. In DNA form, the CDR3 reads TGTGCCACCGCCGAAGCGGGGGGCCCCCGAGAGACCCAGTACTTC.

This clonotype was detected only a few times. V is TRBV5-6 and J is TRBJ2-7; no definite D call. The CDR3 is 11 amino acids. CDR1 and CDR2 from the germline V gene are SGHDT and YYEEEE. Trimming stripped 1 base from V and 6 bases from J, with 5 bases between. In DNA, the CDR3 is TGTGCCAGCAGCTTGTTTCTCGAGCAGTACTTC. Translating gives CASSLFLEQYF.

As regards this clonotype: This sequence may be a read error, since a much larger clone differs from it by one base. This chain uses TRBV7-9 with TRBJ2-3, with 12 bases lining up with TRBD2. Trimming cost V 3 bases and J 2 bases; bases outside gene matches: 3. The CDR3 extends over 16 amino acids. Germline loops: CDR1 SEHNR, CDR2 FQNEAQ (reference sequence). CDR3 sequence reads: CASSFGLAGFTDTQYF. The CDR3 DNA reads TGTGCCAGCAGCTTCGGACTAGCGGGGTTCACAGATACGCAGTATTTT.

Only a few counts were recorded for this clonotype. The rearrangement joins TRBV6-5 to TRBJ1-2; D remains unclear. V was shortened by 0 bases and J by 7 bases, with 15 bases between the two germline ends. Germline CDR1 reads MNHEY; CDR2 reads SVGAGI. The CDR3 totals 15 residues. CDR3 region: CASSYSGIIRTGYTF. The CDR3 DNA follows: TGTGCCAGCAGTTACTCGGGTATCATCCGGACTGGCTACACCTTC.

This clonotype was recorded a few times. Here the CDR3 DNA reads TGCGCCAGCAGTGAGTCTATCTCTTCCTACAATGAGCAGTTCTTC. Protein product: CASSESISSYNEQFF. The chain combines TRBV10-1 with TRBJ2-1; no reliable D call. Germline assignment: CDR1 WNHNN and CDR2 SYGVQD (reference sequence). The germline V and J ends were trimmed by 0 bases and 1 base, with 7 bases remaining between them. The CDR3 loop spans 15 amino acids.

At least ten counts were recorded for this clonotype. The chain employs TRBV20-1 and TRBJ2-1; D might be TRBD2 (5 bases). The germline V gene encodes CDR1 DFQATT and CDR2 SNEGSKA (reference sequence). V was cut by 5 bases and J by 8 bases, with 16 bases left in between. The CDR3 extends over 13 amino acids. This chain's CDR3 is CSAPAEKAHEQFF. As DNA, the CDR3 is TGCAGTGCTCCAGCGGAGAAAGCCCATGAGCAGTTCTTC.

The table lists this clonotype with a few counts. The V and J genes are TRBV5-1 and TRBJ2-7; 7 bases align to TRBD1. The CDR3 loop spans 15 amino acids. The ends lost 5 bases at V and 1 base at J; junction bases unmatched: 9. Germline lookup yields CDR1 SGHRS and CDR2 YFSETQ. The CDR3 spells CASRSEGTASYEQYF. The CDR3 DNA sequence: TGCGCCAGCAGGTCGGAAGGGACAGCTTCCTACGAGCAGTACTTC. Filled out from reference TRBV5-1 and TRBJ2-7, the complete variable domain reads KAGVTQTPRYLIKTRGQQVTLSCSPISGHRSVSWYQQTPGQGLQFLFEYFSETQRNKGNFPGRFSGRQFSNSRSEMNVSTLELGDSALYLCASRSEGTASYEQYFGPGTRLTVT.

In this sample, this clonotype turned up many times. The chain recombines TRBV14 with TRBJ1-3, with no clear D. Germline V CDR1 and CDR2: SGHDN, FVKESK. The CDR3 contains 11 residues. Trimming took off 8 bases at V and 8 bases at J, with 10 bases between the two ends. CDR3 nucleotides: TGTGCCAGCGGACTAAAGGACACCATATATTTT. It encodes CASGLKDTIYF. The full variable domain, in which reference TRBV14 and TRBJ1-3 provide the parts outside the CDR3, is EAGVTQFPSHSVIEKGQTVTLRCDPISGHDNLYWYRRVMGKEIKFLLHFVKESKQDESGMPNNRFLAERTGGTYSTLKVQPAELEDSGVYFCASGLKDTIYFGEGSWLTVV.

This chain uses TRBV7-2 with TRBJ1-1; D remains ambiguous. CDR1 SGHTA and CDR2 FQGNSA come from the germline V gene. This CDR3 region has 14 residues. Trimming removed 2 bases from V and 10 bases from J, with 17 bases in between. CDR3 DNA: TGTGCCAGCAGCTTAATGGGCAAACCCGGGAGAGCTTTCTTT. This sequence encodes CASSLMGKPGRAFF.

This clonotype was seen more than once but under ten times. V usage is TRBV6-1 and J usage is TRBJ2-2; the match to TRBD2 covers 12 bases. V was pared by 6 bases and J by 6 bases, with 5 bases of the junction left unmatched. From germline, CDR1 is MNHNS and CDR2 SASEGT. This CDR3 is 15 amino acids long. CDR3 residues: CASSSTSGSSGELFF. CDR3 nucleotide sequence: TGTGCCAGCAGCTCGACTAGCGGGAGCTCCGGGGAGCTGTTTTTT.

This clonotype showed up just a few times. The chain recombines TRBV15 with TRBJ1-2; D is perhaps TRBD1 (5 bases). The CDR3 runs 15 residues. The germline V and J ends were trimmed by 0 bases and 1 base, with 9 bases remaining between them. Germline V gene data show CDR1 as LNHNV and CDR2 as YYDKDF (reference sequence). CDR3 loop: CATSRDKGFNYGYTF. In DNA, the CDR3 is TGTGCCACCAGCAGAGATAAGGGGTTTAACTATGGCTACACCTTC. Filled out from reference TRBV15 and TRBJ1-2, the complete variable domain reads DAMVIQNPRYQVTQFGKPVTLSCSQTLNHNVMYWYQQKSSQAPKLLFHYYDKDFNNEADTPDNFQSRRPNTSFCFLDIRSPGLGDTAMYLCATSRDKGFNYGYTFGSGTRLTVV.

This clonotype showed up many times. The chain has TRBV20-1 and TRBJ1-2; 8 positions match TRBD1. Germline V gene sequence: CDR1 DFQATT, CDR2 SNEGSKA (reference sequence). V dropped 3 bases and J dropped 4; count of bases not matched to a gene: 4. This CDR3 region has 13 residues. The CDR3 is CSASDRGSYGYTF. The DNA of the CDR3 is TGCAGTGCTAGCGACAGGGGCAGCTATGGCTACACCTTC.

This chain links TRBV7-6 with TRBJ2-3, with D uncertain. The germline V and J ends were trimmed by 2 bases and 0 bases, with 9 bases remaining between them. This CDR3 has 15 amino acids. In germline, CDR1 is SGHVS, CDR2 FNYEAQ. The CDR3 is CASSLSAPSTDTQYF. Written as DNA, the CDR3 is TGTGCCAGCAGCTTAAGTGCGCCTAGCACAGATACGCAGTATTTT.

The rearrangement uses TRBV10-3 and TRBJ2-7; a possible D gene is TRBD2 (6 bases). Deletions cut 6 bases from V and 2 bases from J, with 14 bases between. The CDR3 is 14 residues long. The V gene's germline CDR1 is ENHRY and CDR2 SYGVKD. CDR3 DNA: TGTGCCATCAGGGCCGGGACTGCGGCCTACGAGCAGTACTTC. Translating it yields CAIRAGTAAYEQYF.

This clonotype was picked up many times. This chain connects TRBV29-1 to TRBJ2-1; a weak D match, TRBD2 (5 bases). The CDR3 is 14 amino acids. Per the germline V gene, CDR1 is SQVTM and CDR2 is ANQGSEA. V gave up 2 bases and J gave up 0 bases, with 8 bases separating them. CDR3 residues: CSVEIANSYNEQFF. The CDR3 DNA sequence: TGCAGCGTTGAAATAGCGAACTCCTACAATGAGCAGTTCTTC.

This clonotype appeared a few times. The rearrangement links TRBV5-6 to TRBJ1-2, with 7 bases aligning to TRBD1. Germline V gene lookup returns CDR1 SGHDT and CDR2 YYEEEE. V dropped 4 bases and J dropped 4; count of bases not matched to a gene: 10. The CDR3 contains 15 residues. The CDR3 region has the DNA TGTGCCAGCAGCCCTATTGGGGACAGCCTCTATGGCTACACCTTC. It specifies CASSPIGDSLYGYTF.